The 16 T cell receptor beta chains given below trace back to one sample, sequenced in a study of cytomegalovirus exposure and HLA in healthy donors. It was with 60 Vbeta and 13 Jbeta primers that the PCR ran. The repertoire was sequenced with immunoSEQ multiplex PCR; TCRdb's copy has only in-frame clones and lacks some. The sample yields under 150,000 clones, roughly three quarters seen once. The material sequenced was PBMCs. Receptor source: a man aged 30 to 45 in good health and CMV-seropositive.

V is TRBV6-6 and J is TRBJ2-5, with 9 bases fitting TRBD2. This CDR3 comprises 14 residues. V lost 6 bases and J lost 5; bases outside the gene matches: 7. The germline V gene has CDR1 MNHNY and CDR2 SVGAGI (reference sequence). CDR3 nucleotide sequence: TGTGCCAGCAGGTCAAGCGGGGGGATGGAGACCCAGTACTTC. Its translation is CASRSSGGMETQYF.

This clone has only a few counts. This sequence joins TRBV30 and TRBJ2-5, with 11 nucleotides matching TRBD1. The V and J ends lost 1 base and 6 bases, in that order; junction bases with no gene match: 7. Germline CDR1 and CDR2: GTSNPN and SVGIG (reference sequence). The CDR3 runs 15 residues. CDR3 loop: CAWSEWDRGIKTQYF. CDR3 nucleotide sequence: TGTGCCTGGAGTGAATGGGACAGGGGGATAAAGACCCAGTACTTC.

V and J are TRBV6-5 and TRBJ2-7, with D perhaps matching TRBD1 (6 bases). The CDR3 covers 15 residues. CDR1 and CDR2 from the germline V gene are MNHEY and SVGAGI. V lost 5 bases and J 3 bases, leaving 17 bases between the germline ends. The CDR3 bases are TGTGCCAGCAGTCGATCCCGGACAGCCTACTACGAGCAGTACTTC. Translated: CASSRSRTAYYEQYF.

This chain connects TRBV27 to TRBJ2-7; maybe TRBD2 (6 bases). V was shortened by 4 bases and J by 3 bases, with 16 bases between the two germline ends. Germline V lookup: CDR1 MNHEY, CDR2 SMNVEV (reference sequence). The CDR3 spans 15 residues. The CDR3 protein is CASSSPGSGYYEQYF. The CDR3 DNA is TGTGCCAGCAGTTCTCCGGGTAGCGGCTACTACGAGCAGTACTTC.

In DNA form, the CDR3 reads TGTGCCAGCAGCTCCCCGGGACTAGCGAGGGGGTACAATGAGCAGTTCTTC. Translation gives CASSSPGLARGYNEQFF. The V and J genes are TRBV7-8 and TRBJ2-1; 10 bases match TRBD2. The CDR3 contains 17 residues. From germline, CDR1 is SGHVS and CDR2 FQNEAQ. V was pared by 4 bases and J by 4 bases, with 10 bases of the junction left unmatched.

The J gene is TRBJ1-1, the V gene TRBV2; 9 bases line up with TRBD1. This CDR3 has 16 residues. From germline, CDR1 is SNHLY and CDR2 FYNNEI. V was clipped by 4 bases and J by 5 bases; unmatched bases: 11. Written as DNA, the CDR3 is TGTGCCAGCAGTGCCGGAGAGGGACAGGGTAGGACTGAAGCTTTCTTT. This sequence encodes CASSAGEGQGRTEAFF.

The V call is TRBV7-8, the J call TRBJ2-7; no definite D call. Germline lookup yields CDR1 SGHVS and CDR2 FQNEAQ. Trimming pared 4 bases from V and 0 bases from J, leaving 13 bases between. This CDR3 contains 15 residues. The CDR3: CASSSLAVSSYEQYF. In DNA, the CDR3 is TGTGCCAGCAGCTCCTTGGCGGTAAGCTCCTACGAGCAGTACTTC.

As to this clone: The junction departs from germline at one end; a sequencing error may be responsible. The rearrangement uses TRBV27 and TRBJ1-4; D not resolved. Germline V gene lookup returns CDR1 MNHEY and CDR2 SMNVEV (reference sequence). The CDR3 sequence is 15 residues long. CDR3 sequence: CAGSFRGARGEKLFF. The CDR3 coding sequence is TGTGCCGGCAGTTTCAGAGGCGCGCGCGGTGAAAAACTGTTTTTT.

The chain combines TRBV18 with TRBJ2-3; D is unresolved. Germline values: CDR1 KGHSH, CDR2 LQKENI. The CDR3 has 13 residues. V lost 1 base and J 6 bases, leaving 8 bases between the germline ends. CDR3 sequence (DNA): TGTGCCAGCTCACCACAGCACCTTGATACGCAGTATTTT. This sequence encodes CASSPQHLDTQYF. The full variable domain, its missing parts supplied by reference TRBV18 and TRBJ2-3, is NAGVMQNPRHLVRRRGQEARLRCSPMKGHSHVYWYRQLPEEGLKFMVYLQKENIIDESGMPKERFSAEFPKEGPSILRIQQVVRGDSAAYFCASSPQHLDTQYFGPGTRLTVL.

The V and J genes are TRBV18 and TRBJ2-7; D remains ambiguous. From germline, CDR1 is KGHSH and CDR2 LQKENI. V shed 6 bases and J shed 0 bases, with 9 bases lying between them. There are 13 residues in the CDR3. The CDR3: CASSTSSSYEQYF. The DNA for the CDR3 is TGTGCCAGCTCTACCTCTAGCTCCTACGAGCAGTACTTC.

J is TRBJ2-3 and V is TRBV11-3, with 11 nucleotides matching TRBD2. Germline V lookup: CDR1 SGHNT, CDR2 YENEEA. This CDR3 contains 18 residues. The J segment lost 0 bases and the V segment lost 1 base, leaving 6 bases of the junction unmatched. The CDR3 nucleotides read TGTGCCAGCAGCTTAGGTCGGACTAGCGGGTCTAGCACAGATACGCAGTATTTT. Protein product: CASSLGRTSGSSTDTQYF.

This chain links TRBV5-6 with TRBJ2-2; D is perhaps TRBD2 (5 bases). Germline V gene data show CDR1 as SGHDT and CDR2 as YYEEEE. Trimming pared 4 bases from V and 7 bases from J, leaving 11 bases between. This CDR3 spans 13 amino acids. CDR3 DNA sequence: TGTGCCAGCAGCCAAGACTACCTCGGGGAGCTGTTTTTT. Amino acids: CASSQDYLGELFF. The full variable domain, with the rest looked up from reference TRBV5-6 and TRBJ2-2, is DAGVTQSPTHLIKTRGQQVTLRCSPKSGHDTVSWYQQALGQGPQFIFQYYEEEERQRGNFPDRFSGHQFPNYSSELNVNALLLGDSALYLCASSQDYLGELFFGEGSRLTVL.

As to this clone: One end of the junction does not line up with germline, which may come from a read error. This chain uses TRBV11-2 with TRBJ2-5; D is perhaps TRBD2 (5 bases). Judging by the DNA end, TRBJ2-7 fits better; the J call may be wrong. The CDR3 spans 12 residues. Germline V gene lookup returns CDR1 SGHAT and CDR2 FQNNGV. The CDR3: CASSLDYYEQYF. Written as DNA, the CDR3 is TGTGCCAGCAGTTTAGACTACTACGAGCAGTACTTC.

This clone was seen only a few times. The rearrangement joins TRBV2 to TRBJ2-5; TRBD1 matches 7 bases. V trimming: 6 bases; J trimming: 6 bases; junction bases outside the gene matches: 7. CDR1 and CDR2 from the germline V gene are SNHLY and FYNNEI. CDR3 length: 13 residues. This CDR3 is CASSFDRVKTQYF. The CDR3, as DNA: TGTGCCAGCAGCTTTGACAGGGTCAAGACCCAGTACTTC.

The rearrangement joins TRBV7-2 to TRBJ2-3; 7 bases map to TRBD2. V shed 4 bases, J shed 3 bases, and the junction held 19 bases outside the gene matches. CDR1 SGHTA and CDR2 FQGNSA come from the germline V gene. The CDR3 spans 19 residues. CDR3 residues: CASSSRLAGVPVRTDTQYF. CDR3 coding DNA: TGTGCCAGCAGCTCCCGACTTGCGGGGGTGCCCGTTAGAACAGATACGCAGTATTTT.

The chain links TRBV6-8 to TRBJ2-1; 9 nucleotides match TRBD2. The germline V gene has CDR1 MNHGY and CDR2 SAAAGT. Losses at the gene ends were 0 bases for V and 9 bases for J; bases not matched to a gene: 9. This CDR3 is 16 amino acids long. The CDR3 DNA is TGTGCCAGCAGTTACTCATTCGCGGGGGGGCCTTTTGAGCAGTTCTTC. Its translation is CASSYSFAGGPFEQFF.